The present T cell receptor beta chain was sequenced within a study of radiation and T cells in renal cell carcinoma. Study context: Nephrectomy followed 15 Gy stereotactic body radiation by 4 weeks. Study-wide results and caveats: Top tumor clonotypes rose in blood 2 weeks post-radiation, then contracted.

With respect to this clone: As yet, its antigen is unknown.

Using immunoSEQ multiplex PCR, the repertoire was profiled, and TCRdb retains in-frame clones only, with some absent. The sample lists some 140,000 clones, approximately 90% occurring once. There are 15 residues in the CDR3. The germline V gene encodes CDR1 LGHNA and CDR2 YSLEER. The V and J ends lost 3 bases and 4 bases respectively, with 12 bases between them. Time point of the sample: baseline pretreatment blood. Treatment denoted: 15 Gy SBRT to primary tumor, nephrectomy 4 weeks later. Radiation-treated patients gave blood at baseline, week 2 and week 4. Clear cell pathology was present in this patient's renal cell carcinoma.

This chain connects TRBV4-3 to TRBJ2-2, with a weak D call TRBD1 (6 bases). The TCR sequence derives from a woman in her forties or fifties with renal cell carcinoma. Sequenced material: blood, taken from a patient whose treatment included radiotherapy and nephrectomy. The CDR3: CASSQGHVATGELFF. CDR3 in DNA: TGCGCCAGCAGCCAGGGACACGTAGCCACCGGGGAGCTGTTTTTT.